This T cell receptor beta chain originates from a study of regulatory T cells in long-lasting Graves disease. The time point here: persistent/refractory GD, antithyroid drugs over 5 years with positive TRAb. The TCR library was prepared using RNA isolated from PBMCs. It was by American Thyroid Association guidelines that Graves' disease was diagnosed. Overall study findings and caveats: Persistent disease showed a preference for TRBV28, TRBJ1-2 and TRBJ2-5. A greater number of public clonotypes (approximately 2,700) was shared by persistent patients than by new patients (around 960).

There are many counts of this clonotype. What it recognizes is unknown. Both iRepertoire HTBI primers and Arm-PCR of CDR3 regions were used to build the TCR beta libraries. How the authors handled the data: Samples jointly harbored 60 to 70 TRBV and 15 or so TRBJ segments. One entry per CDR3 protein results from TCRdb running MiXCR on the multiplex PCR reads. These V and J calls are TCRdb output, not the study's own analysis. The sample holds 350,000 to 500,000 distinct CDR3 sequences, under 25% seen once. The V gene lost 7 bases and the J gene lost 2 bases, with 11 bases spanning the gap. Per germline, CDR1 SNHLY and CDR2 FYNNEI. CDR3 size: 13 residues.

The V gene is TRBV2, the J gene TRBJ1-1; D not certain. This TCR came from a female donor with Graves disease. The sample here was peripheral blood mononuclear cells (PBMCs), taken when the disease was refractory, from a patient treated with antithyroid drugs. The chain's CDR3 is CASKGSVNTEAFF. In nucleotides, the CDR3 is TGTGCCAGCAAAGGGAGTGTCAACACTGAAGCTTTCTTT.